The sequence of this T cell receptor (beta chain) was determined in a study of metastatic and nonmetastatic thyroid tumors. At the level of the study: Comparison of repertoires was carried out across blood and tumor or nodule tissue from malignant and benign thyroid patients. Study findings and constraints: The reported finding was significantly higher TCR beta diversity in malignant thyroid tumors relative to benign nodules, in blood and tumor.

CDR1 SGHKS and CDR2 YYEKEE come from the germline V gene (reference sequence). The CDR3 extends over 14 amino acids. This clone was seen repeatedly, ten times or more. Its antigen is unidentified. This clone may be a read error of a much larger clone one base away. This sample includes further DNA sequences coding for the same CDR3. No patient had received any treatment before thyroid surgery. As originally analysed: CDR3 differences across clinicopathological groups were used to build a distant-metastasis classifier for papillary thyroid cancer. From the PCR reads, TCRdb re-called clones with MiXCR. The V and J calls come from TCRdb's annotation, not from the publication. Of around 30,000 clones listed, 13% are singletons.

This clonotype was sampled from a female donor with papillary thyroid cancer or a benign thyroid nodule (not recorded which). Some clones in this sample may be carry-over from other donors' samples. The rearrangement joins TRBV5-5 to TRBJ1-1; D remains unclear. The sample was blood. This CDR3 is CASNNPARNTEAFF. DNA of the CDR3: TGCGCCAGCAACAACCCAGCCCGGAACACTGAAGCTTTCTTT.